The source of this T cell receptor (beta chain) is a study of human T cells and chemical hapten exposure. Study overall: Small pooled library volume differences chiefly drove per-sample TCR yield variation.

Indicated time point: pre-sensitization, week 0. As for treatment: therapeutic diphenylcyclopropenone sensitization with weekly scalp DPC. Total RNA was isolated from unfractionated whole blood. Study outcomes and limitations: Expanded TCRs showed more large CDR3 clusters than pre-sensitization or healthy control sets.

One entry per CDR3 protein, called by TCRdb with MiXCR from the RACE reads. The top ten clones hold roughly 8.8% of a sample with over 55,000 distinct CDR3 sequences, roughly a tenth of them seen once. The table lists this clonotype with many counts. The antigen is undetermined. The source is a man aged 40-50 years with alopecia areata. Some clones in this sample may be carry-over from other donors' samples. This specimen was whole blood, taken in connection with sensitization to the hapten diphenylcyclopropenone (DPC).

This CDR3 reads CASSADPHQPQHF. CDR3 coding DNA: TGTGCCAGCAGCGCCGACCCTCATCAGCCCCAGCATTTT. This sequence joins TRBV7-9 and TRBJ1-5, with unresolved D. The ends were cut back, 5 bases at V and 5 bases at J, with 10 bases in the middle. The CDR3 length is 13 residues. The V gene's germline CDR1 is SEHNR and CDR2 FQNEAQ (reference sequence).